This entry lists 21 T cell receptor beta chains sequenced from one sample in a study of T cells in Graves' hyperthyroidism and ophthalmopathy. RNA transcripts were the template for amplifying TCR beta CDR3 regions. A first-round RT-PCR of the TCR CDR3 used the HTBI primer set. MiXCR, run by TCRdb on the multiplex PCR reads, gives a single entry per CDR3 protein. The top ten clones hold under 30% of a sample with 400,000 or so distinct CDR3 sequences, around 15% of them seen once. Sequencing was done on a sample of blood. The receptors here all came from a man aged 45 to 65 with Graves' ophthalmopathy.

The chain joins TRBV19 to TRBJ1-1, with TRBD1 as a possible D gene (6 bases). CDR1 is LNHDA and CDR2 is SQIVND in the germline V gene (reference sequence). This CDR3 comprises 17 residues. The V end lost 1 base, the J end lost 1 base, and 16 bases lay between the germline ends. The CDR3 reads CASSIVYHQTGNTEAFF. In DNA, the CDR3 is TGTGCCAGTAGTATAGTTTACCACCAGACAGGGAACACTGAAGCTTTCTTT. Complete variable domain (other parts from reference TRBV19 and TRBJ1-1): DGGITQSPKYLFRKEGQNVTLSCEQNLNHDAMYWYRQDPGQGLRLIYYSQIVNDFQKGDIAEGYSVSREKKESFPLTVTSAQKNPTAFYLCASSIVYHQTGNTEAFFGQGTRLTVV.

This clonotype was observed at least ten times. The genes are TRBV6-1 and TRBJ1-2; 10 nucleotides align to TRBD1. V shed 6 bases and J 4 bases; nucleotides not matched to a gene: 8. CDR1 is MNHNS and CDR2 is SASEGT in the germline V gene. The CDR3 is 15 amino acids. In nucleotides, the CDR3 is TGTGCCAGCAGAGATGACAGGGGGCGTACCTATGGCTACACCTTC. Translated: CASRDDRGRTYGYTF.

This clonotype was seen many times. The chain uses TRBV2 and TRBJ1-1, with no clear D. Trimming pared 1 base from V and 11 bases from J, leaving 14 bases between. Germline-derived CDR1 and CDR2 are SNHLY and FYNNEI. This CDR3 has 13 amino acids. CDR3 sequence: CASSEVWGISAFF. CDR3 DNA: TGTGCCAGCAGTGAAGTGTGGGGTATTTCGGCTTTCTTT.

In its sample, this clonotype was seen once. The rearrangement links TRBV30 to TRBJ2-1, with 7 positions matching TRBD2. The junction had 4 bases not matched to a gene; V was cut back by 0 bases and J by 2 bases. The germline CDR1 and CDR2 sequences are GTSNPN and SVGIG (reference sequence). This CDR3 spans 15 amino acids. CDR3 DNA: TGTGCCTGGAGTGTCGGCGGGAGCACCTACAATGAGCAGTTCTTC. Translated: CAWSVGGSTYNEQFF.

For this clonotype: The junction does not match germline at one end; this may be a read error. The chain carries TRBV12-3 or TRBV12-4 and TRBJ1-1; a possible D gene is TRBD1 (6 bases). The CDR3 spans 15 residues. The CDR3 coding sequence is TGTGCCAGCAGTCTCTTCGGGGGCCGGGACACTGAAGCTTCCTTT. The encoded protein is CASSLFGGRDTEASF.

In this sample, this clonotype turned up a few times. CDR3 loop: CATSRELAEPYEQYF. The DNA for the CDR3 is TGTGCCACCAGCAGAGAACTAGCGGAACCCTACGAGCAGTACTTC. This chain uses TRBV15 with TRBJ2-7; 8 bases map to TRBD2. After removal of 0 bases from V and 2 bases from J, the junction contained 3 bases not matched to a gene. This CDR3 is built from 15 residues. From germline, CDR1 is LNHNV and CDR2 YYDKDF (reference sequence).

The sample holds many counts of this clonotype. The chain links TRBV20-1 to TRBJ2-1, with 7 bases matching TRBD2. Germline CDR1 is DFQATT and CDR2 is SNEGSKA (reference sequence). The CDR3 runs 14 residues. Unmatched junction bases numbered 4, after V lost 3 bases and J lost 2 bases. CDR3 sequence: CSASRGGTYNEQFF. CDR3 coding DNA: TGCAGTGCTAGTCGCGGGGGAACCTACAATGAGCAGTTCTTC.

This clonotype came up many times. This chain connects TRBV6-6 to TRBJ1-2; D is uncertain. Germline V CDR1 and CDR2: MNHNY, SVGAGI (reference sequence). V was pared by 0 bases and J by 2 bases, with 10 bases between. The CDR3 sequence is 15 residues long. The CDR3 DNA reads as TGTGCCAGCAGTTACTCCAGCCGCCACAACTATGGCTACACCTTC. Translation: CASSYSSRHNYGYTF.

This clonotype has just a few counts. The CDR3 DNA follows: TGTGCCAGCAGCTTGACAACTGGGGGGAGGTACTCCTACGAGCAGTACTTC. This translates into CASSLTTGGRYSYEQYF. This chain joins TRBV5-6 and TRBJ2-7, with a possible D match to TRBD2 (6 bases). V lost 1 base and J lost 0, with 17 bases in between. Germline V gene lookup returns CDR1 SGHDT and CDR2 YYEEEE. This CDR3 has 17 residues.

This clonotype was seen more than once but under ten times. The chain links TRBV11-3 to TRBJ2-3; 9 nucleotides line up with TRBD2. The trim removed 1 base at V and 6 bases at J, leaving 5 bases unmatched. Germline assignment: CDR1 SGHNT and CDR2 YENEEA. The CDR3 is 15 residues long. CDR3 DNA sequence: TGTGCCAGCAGCTTAGTTGCGGGAGGGCCGGATACGCAGTATTTT. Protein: CASSLVAGGPDTQYF. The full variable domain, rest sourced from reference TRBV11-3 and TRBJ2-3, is EAGVVQSPRYKIIEKKQPVAFWCNPISGHNTLYWYLQNLGQGPELLIRYENEEAVDDSQLPKDRFSAERLKGVDSTLKIQPAELGDSAVYLCASSLVAGGPDTQYFGPGTRLTVL.

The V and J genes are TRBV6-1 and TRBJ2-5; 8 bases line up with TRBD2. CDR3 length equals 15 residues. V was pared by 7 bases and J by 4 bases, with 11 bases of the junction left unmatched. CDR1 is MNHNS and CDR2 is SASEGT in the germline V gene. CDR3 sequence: CASTSAGGLGETQYF. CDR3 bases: TGTGCCAGCACAAGCGCGGGAGGACTTGGAGAGACCCAGTACTTC.

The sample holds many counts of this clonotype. CDR3 nucleotides: TGCAGCGTTGAAATCTCTAGCGGGAGCACAGATACGCAGTATTTT. This gives the protein CSVEISSGSTDTQYF. The J gene is TRBJ2-3, the V gene TRBV29-1, with 8 bases matching TRBD2. This CDR3 has 15 amino acids. Trimming took 2 bases from V and 0 from J; bases not matched to a gene: 4. Germline V gene sequence: CDR1 SQVTM, CDR2 ANQGSEA.

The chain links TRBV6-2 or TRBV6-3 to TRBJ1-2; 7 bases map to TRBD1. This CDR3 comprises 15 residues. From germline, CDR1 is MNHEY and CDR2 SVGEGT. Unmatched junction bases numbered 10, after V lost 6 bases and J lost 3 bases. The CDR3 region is CASRRSGTVDYGYTF. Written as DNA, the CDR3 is TGTGCCAGCAGACGATCCGGGACAGTAGACTATGGCTACACCTTC.

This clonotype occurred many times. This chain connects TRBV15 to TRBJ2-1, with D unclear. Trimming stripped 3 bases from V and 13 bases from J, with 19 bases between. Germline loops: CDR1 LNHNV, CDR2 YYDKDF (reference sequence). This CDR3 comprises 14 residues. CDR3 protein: CATSRVDPGREQFF. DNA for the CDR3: TGTGCCACCAGCAGGGTCGACCCCGGAAGGGAACAGTTCTTC.

The CDR3 DNA sequence: TGTGCCACAACCGGGACAGGGAACTACGAGCAGTACTTC. This translates into CATTGTGNYEQYF. The chain has TRBV11-3 and TRBJ2-7; 9 bases fit TRBD1. CDR3 length: 13 amino acids. The V gene's germline CDR1 is SGHNT and CDR2 YENEEA. Losses at the gene ends were 10 bases for V and 3 bases for J; bases not matched to a gene: 7.

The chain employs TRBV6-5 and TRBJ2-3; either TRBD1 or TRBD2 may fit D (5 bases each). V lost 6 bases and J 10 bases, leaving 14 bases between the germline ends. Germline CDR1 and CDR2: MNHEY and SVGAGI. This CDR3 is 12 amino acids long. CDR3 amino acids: CASRKGRDPQYF. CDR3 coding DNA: TGTGCCAGCAGGAAAGGCCGGGACCCGCAGTATTTT.

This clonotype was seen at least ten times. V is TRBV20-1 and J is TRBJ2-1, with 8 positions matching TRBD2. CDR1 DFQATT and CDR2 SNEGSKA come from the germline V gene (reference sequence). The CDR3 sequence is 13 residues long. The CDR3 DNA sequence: TGCAGAGTCGGGAGGGCCGCCTACAATGAGCAGTTCTTC. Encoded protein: CRVGRAAYNEQFF.

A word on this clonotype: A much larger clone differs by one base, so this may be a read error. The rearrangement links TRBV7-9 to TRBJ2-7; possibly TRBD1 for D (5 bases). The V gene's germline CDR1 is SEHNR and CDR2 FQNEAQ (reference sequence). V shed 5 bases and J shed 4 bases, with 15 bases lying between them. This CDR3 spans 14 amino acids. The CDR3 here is CASSANRMVYEQYF. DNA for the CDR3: TGTGCCAGCAGCGCAAACAGGATGGTATACGAGCAGTACTTC.

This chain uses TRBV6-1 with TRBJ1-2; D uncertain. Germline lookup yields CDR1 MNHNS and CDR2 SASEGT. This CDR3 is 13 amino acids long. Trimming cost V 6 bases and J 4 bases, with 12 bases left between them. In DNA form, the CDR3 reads TGTGCCAGCAGGGTCTTCGAGATCTATGGCTACACCTTC. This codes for CASRVFEIYGYTF.

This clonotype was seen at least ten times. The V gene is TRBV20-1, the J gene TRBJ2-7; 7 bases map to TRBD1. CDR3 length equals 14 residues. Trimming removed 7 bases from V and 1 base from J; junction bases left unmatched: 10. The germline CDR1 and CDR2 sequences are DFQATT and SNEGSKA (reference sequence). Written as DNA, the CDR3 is TGCAGTGTCACCAAAGGGACAGAATCCTACGAGCAGTACTTC. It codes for CSVTKGTESYEQYF.

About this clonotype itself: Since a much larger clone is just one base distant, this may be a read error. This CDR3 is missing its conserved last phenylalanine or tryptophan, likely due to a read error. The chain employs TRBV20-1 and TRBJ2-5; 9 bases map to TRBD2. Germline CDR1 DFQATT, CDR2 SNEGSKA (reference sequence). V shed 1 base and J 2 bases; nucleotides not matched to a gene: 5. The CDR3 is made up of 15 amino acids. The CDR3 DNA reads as TGCAGTGCTAGAGGACTAGCGGACTCACAAGAGACCCAGTACTCC. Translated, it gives CSARGLADSQETQYS.